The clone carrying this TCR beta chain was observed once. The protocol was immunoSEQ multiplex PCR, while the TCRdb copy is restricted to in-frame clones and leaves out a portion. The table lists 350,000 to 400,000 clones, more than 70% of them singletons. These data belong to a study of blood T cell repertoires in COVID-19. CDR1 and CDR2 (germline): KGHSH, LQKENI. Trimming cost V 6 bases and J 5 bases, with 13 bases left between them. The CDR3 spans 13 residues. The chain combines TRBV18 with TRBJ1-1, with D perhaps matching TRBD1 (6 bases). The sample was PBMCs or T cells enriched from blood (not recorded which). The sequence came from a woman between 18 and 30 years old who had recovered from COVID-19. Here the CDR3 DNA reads TGTGCCAGCTCCGTAGGGGGAGGGACTGAAGCTTTCTTT. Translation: CASSVGGGTEAFF.